Listed below are T cell receptor beta chains from one sample, sequenced in a study of blood T cell repertoires in COVID-19. Some clones are missing from TCRdb's copy, which holds only in-frame ones; the method was immunoSEQ multiplex PCR. The table has 150,000 to 200,000 clones, roughly nine tenths seen once; the top ten hold 3% to 4%. Sequencing was done on a sample of peripheral blood. Every receptor here comes from a woman in her 70s with acute or convalescent COVID-19. Both conserved end residues are part of each CDR3. Fields, in order: clone size, V gene, J gene, D gene, CDR3 protein, CDR3 DNA. The D gene is left open where the match is weak. Expanded clones are given a class, and other clones once, few, many or no size at all.

clone_size: NA
v_call: TRBV6-2/TRBV6-3
j_call: TRBJ1-5
d_call: NA
cdr3_aa: CASSSLQGESPQHF
cdr3_nt: TGTGCCAGCAGTTCGCTACAGGGAGAGTCGCCCCAGCATTTT

clone_size: NA
v_call: TRBV30
j_call: TRBJ2-7
d_call: TRBD2
cdr3_aa: CAWSSLSGTPYEQYF
cdr3_nt: TGTGCCTGGAGTAGCCTCAGCGGGACGCCCTACGAGCAGTACTTC

clone_size: NA
v_call: TRBV12-2
j_call: TRBJ1-5
d_call: NA
cdr3_aa: CASRRRGPNSNQPQHF
cdr3_nt: TGTGCAAGTCGCCGTCGGGGTCCGAATAGCAATCAGCCCCAGCATTTT

clone_size: NA
v_call: TRBV5-1
j_call: TRBJ1-6
d_call: TRBD1
cdr3_aa: CASSMLGDRGNSPLHF
cdr3_nt: TGCGCCAGCAGCATGCTTGGTGACAGGGGGAATTCACCCCTCCACTTT

clone_size: few
v_call: TRBV11-3
j_call: TRBJ1-2
d_call: NA
cdr3_aa: CASSPRNRVPDGYTF
cdr3_nt: TGTGCCAGCAGCCCCCGGAACAGGGTCCCGGATGGCTACACCTTC

clone_size: NA
v_call: TRBV12-3/TRBV12-4
j_call: TRBJ1-2
d_call: NA
cdr3_aa: CASSSQGIDGYTF
cdr3_nt: TGTGCCAGCAGTTCTCAGGGCATCGATGGCTACACCTTC

clone_size: NA
v_call: TRBV16
j_call: TRBJ2-5
d_call: NA
cdr3_aa: CASRGTTRGGVGETQYF
cdr3_nt: TGTGCCAGCCGCGGGACCACTAGAGGCGGGGTAGGAGAGACCCAGTACTTC

clone_size: NA
v_call: TRBV21-1
j_call: TRBJ2-7
d_call: NA
cdr3_aa: CASTSDRAGPYEQYF
cdr3_nt: TGTGCCAGCACATCGGACAGGGCCGGTCCCTACGAGCAGTACTTC

clone_size: once
v_call: TRBV27
j_call: TRBJ2-1
d_call: TRBD1
cdr3_aa: CASSTLGDRGYNEQFF
cdr3_nt: TGTGCCAGCAGTACCTTGGGCGACAGGGGGTACAATGAGCAGTTCTTC

clone_size: NA
v_call: TRBV7-6
j_call: TRBJ1-5
d_call: TRBD1
cdr3_aa: CASSPRSTGGQPQHF
cdr3_nt: TGTGCCAGCAGCCCCAGGTCTACAGGGGGACAGCCCCAGCATTTT

clone_size: once
v_call: TRBV18
j_call: TRBJ2-7
d_call: NA
cdr3_aa: CASSPSSTDEQYF
cdr3_nt: TGTGCCAGCTCACCATCATCCACGGACGAGCAGTACTTC

clone_size: NA
v_call: TRBV6-5
j_call: TRBJ2-1
d_call: NA
cdr3_aa: CASSLTPGGGNEQFF
cdr3_nt: TGTGCCAGCAGCCTAACCCCAGGAGGCGGCAATGAGCAGTTCTTC

clone_size: NA
v_call: TRBV28
j_call: TRBJ1-5
d_call: TRBD1
cdr3_aa: CASRPFVVRQGRQPQHF
cdr3_nt: TGTGCCAGCAGGCCTTTTGTGGTCCGACAGGGCAGACAGCCCCAGCATTTT

clone_size: NA
v_call: TRBV6-5
j_call: TRBJ1-4
d_call: TRBD1
cdr3_aa: CASRGTGDNEKLFF
cdr3_nt: TGTGCCAGCAGGGGGACAGGGGATAATGAAAAACTGTTTTTT

clone_size: NA
v_call: TRBV14
j_call: TRBJ2-7
d_call: NA
cdr3_aa: CASSKGHLYEQYF
cdr3_nt: TGTGCCAGCAGCAAGGGACACCTCTACGAGCAGTACTTC

clone_size: NA
v_call: TRBV6-5
j_call: TRBJ1-4
d_call: NA
cdr3_aa: CASRDYNEKLFF
cdr3_nt: TGTGCCAGCCGGGACTATAATGAAAAACTGTTTTTT

clone_size: NA
v_call: TRBV28
j_call: TRBJ2-7
d_call: TRBD2
cdr3_aa: CASNGRGTSGREQYF
cdr3_nt: TGTGCCAGCAACGGTCGGGGGACTAGCGGGAGAGAGCAGTACTTC

clone_size: NA
v_call: TRBV4-3
j_call: TRBJ1-3
d_call: NA
cdr3_aa: CASSQGSRGGPSGNTIYF
cdr3_nt: TGCGCCAGCAGCCAAGGTAGCCGTGGGGGCCCCTCTGGAAACACCATATATTTT

clone_size: NA
v_call: TRBV5-4
j_call: TRBJ2-1
d_call: TRBD1
cdr3_aa: CASSKTGLQFF
cdr3_nt: TGTGCCAGCAGCAAGACAGGGTTGCAGTTCTTC

clone_size: NA
v_call: TRBV28
j_call: TRBJ2-1
d_call: NA
cdr3_aa: CASSFTRSSYNEQFF
cdr3_nt: TGTGCCAGCAGTTTTACTCGTAGCTCCTACAATGAGCAGTTCTTC